Listed here are 16 T cell receptor beta chains from one sample, sequenced in a study of STAT3 mutations in large granular lymphocyte leukemia. No antigen is known for these receptors. Study-wide results and caveats: Every T-LGLL patient had at least one immunodominant TCRbeta clonotype.

The data were produced by immunoSEQ multiplex PCR, yet TCRdb's version contains in-frame clones alone and is incomplete. The sample records 10,000 to 15,000 clones, 90% being singletons. Sequencing was done on a sample of peripheral blood mononuclear cells. The receptors derive from a man aged 40-49 years with T-cell large granular lymphocyte leukemia. Some clones in this sample may be carry-over from other donors' samples.

This chain uses TRBV6-1 with TRBJ2-3, with unresolved D. This CDR3 spans 12 amino acids. Looked up from germline, CDR1 is MNHNS and CDR2 is SASEGT. V lost 5 bases and J lost 2, with 5 bases in between. The CDR3 DNA reads TGTGCCAGCAGTCCTCACACAGATACGCAGTATTTT. This codes for CASSPHTDTQYF.

The J gene is TRBJ1-1, the V gene TRBV5-1; a possible D gene is TRBD1 (6 bases). The germline gives CDR1 SGHRS, CDR2 YFSETQ. This CDR3 has 14 residues. Trimming removed 4 bases at V and 1 base at J, with 11 bases between. The CDR3, as DNA: TGCGCCAGCAGCCCGGGGGGCGAGAACACTGAAGCTTTCTTT. Translated: CASSPGGENTEAFF.

The chain employs TRBV7-2 and TRBJ1-1; the D is unclear. Per the germline V gene, CDR1 is SGHTA and CDR2 is FQGNSA. There are 13 residues in the CDR3. With 7 bases removed from V and 3 bases from J, the gap between germline ends came to 12 bases. The CDR3 region has the DNA TGTGCCAGCAACCCGGGGAGCTACACTGAAGCTTTCTTT. Amino acid sequence: CASNPGSYTEAFF.

The chain has TRBV27 and TRBJ1-1, with TRBD1 matching over 10 bases. Germline V CDR1 and CDR2: MNHEY, SMNVEV (reference sequence). Germline trimming cut 5 bases from V and 9 bases from J; bases unmatched to any gene: 9. This CDR3 comprises 14 residues. The CDR3 loop reads CASSLQTGGGKAFF. DNA for the CDR3: TGTGCCAGCAGTCTACAGACAGGGGGCGGGAAAGCTTTCTTT.

The rearrangement links TRBV18 to TRBJ2-7; tentatively, D is TRBD1 or TRBD2 (5 bases each). V was shortened by 6 bases and J by 2 bases, with 17 bases between the two germline ends. There are 15 residues in the CDR3. Per the germline V gene, CDR1 is KGHSH and CDR2 is LQKENI. The CDR3 spells CASSQPAGAAYEQYF. The CDR3 bases are TGTGCCAGCTCGCAACCAGCCGGGGCCGCCTACGAGCAGTACTTC.

The chain links TRBV19 to TRBJ1-5; D is ambiguous. In germline, CDR1 is LNHDA, CDR2 SQIVND (reference sequence). The CDR3 is 12 residues long. V was cut by 5 bases and J by 5 bases, with 7 bases left in between. The CDR3 sequence: CASSWQDQPQHF. The CDR3 bases are TGTGCCAGTAGTTGGCAGGATCAGCCCCAGCATTTT.

The chain couples TRBV14 to TRBJ1-3; tentatively, D is TRBD1 (6 bases). The germline V gene encodes CDR1 SGHDN and CDR2 FVKESK. CDR3 size: 18 residues. The V gene lost 1 base and the J gene lost 0 bases, with 16 bases spanning the gap. The CDR3 region is CASSQGLQGSSSGNTIYF. In DNA form, the CDR3 reads TGTGCCAGCAGCCAAGGCCTACAGGGCTCTAGCTCTGGAAACACCATATATTTT.

The genes are TRBV28 and TRBJ2-7, with 9 bases lining up with TRBD1. This CDR3 contains 14 residues. Germline assignment: CDR1 MDHEN and CDR2 SYDVKM. The junction had 8 bases not matched to a gene; V was cut back by 5 bases and J by 6 bases. CDR3 residues: CASSPGQGLGEQYF. DNA of the CDR3: TGTGCCAGCAGTCCGGGACAGGGCTTGGGCGAGCAGTACTTC.

The V call is TRBV13, the J call TRBJ2-5; TRBD1 might be the D (5 bases). Per the germline V gene, CDR1 is PRHDT and CDR2 is FYEKMQ (reference sequence). Trimming shortened V by 4 bases and J by 1 base, and 13 bases separated the two germline ends. CDR3 length equals 15 residues. CDR3 bases: TGTGCCAGCAGCTCAGGGCACTTCCTCCAAGAGACCCAGTACTTC. Its protein is CASSSGHFLQETQYF.

V is TRBV6-5 and J is TRBJ1-1, with D perhaps TRBD1 (5 bases). The ends were cut back, 6 bases at V and 1 base at J, with 9 bases in the middle. The CDR3 sequence is 13 residues long. CDR1 and CDR2 (germline): MNHEY, SVGAGI. Here the CDR3 DNA reads TGTGCCAGCAGCTTCACAGGGAACACTGAAGCTTTCTTT. The encoded protein is CASSFTGNTEAFF.

In its sample, this clone was seen once. This chain links TRBV6-6 with TRBJ2-7; D perhaps matches TRBD1 (6 bases). The CDR3 totals 15 residues. Germline assignment: CDR1 MNHNY and CDR2 SVGAGI (reference sequence). With 0 bases removed from V and 4 bases from J, the gap between germline ends came to 13 bases. The CDR3 bases are TGTGCCAGCAGTTACTCAGGAGGTCAGGGGTACGAGCAGTACTTC. It is translated as CASSYSGGQGYEQYF.

The chain couples TRBV19 to TRBJ1-2; no definite D call. Germline loops: CDR1 LNHDA, CDR2 SQIVND (reference sequence). This CDR3 spans 16 amino acids. V gave up 4 bases and J gave up 4 bases, with 19 bases separating them. The CDR3 loop reads CASSTHPSEDVYGYTF. As DNA, the CDR3 is TGTGCCAGTAGTACCCACCCTTCCGAGGACGTCTATGGCTACACCTTC.

V gene TRBV5-3 combines with J gene TRBJ2-3; D unclear. TRBV5-3 is treated as an ORF (open reading frame) with a function not yet certain. There are 11 residues in the CDR3. Trimming removed 4 bases from V and 6 bases from J, with 6 bases in between. This CDR3 reads CARSLPDTQYF. The CDR3 coding sequence is TGTGCCAGAAGCCTCCCGGATACGCAGTATTTT.

The V gene is TRBV18, the J gene TRBJ1-3, with 7 bases that match TRBD1. V gave up 4 bases and J gave up 4 bases; unmatched junction bases: 7. The CDR3 extends over 15 amino acids. Germline values: CDR1 KGHSH, CDR2 LQKENI. The CDR3 DNA follows: TGTGCCAGCTCACTGGGGACAGTGGGAGGAAACACCATATATTTT. Its translation: CASSLGTVGGNTIYF.

The rearrangement uses TRBV27 and TRBJ1-1; 8 bases line up with TRBD1. CDR1 is MNHEY, CDR2 SMNVEV, per germline (reference sequence). This CDR3 is 17 amino acids long. V was pared by 2 bases and J by 6 bases, with 14 bases of the junction left unmatched. The CDR3 loop is CASSLAAGTGLGAEAFF. In DNA, the CDR3 is TGTGCCAGCAGTTTAGCCGCCGGGACAGGCCTGGGGGCTGAAGCTTTCTTT.

V usage is TRBV29-1 and J usage is TRBJ2-3; TRBD1 matches at 9 bases. In germline, CDR1 is SQVTM, CDR2 ANQGSEA. Losses at the gene ends were 1 base for V and 5 bases for J; bases not matched to a gene: 10. The CDR3 spans 16 residues. The CDR3 here is CSVEVGQGFYGDTQYF. CDR3 DNA: TGCAGCGTTGAAGTGGGACAGGGCTTTTACGGAGATACGCAGTATTTT.